Following are 32 T cell receptor beta chains from one sample sequenced in a study of CD4 T cells in relation to SARS-CoV-2 and coronaviruses. Unexposed donor CD4+ T cells date from about 2011-2019, before the COVID-19 pandemic. Clones were read by immunoSEQ multiplex PCR, and TCRdb kept only the in-frame ones, dropping some. The sample lists roughly 68,000 clones; more than 80% were seen once. The source material was naive CD4+ T cells from PBMCs. Subset described: naive CD4+ T cells isolated by negative enrichment. The receptor set was obtained from a human donor in good health.

V and J are TRBV5-4 and TRBJ2-5, with D uncertain. Deletions cut 7 bases from V and 1 base from J, with 14 bases between. CDR3 length equals 14 residues. The germline V gene has CDR1 SGHNT and CDR2 YYREEE (reference sequence). CDR3 sequence reads: CASGGPTFQETQYF. The CDR3 DNA sequence: TGTGCCAGCGGCGGACCGACCTTCCAAGAGACCCAGTACTTC. Based on the CDR3 plus reference TRBV5-4 and TRBJ2-5, the full variable domain is ETGVTQSPTHLIKTRGQQVTLRCSSQSGHNTVSWYQQALGQGPQFIFQYYREEENGRGNFPPRFSGLQFPNYSSELNVNALELDDSALYLCASGGPTFQETQYFGPGTRLLVL.

This chain joins TRBV2 and TRBJ1-1, with TRBD1 as a possible D gene (5 bases). Germline V gives CDR1 SNHLY, CDR2 FYNNEI. V lost 4 bases, J lost 5 bases, and 14 bases lay in between. The length of the CDR3 is 14 residues. This CDR3 reads CASSGAPPGTEAFF. CDR3 DNA sequence: TGTGCCAGCAGTGGGGCACCCCCAGGGACTGAAGCTTTCTTT.

This chain uses TRBV2 with TRBJ2-3; D is possibly TRBD2 (5 bases). V dropped 7 bases and J dropped 2 bases, with 22 bases sitting between them. The CDR3 runs 17 residues. Germline V CDR1 and CDR2: SNHLY, FYNNEI. The CDR3 reads CASTPSPRRTSTDTQYF. The DNA of the CDR3 is TGTGCCAGCACTCCATCCCCCCGGAGGACTTCCACAGATACGCAGTATTTT.

V and J are TRBV9 and TRBJ2-1, with 9 positions matching TRBD1. The V segment lost 4 bases and the J segment 0 bases; nucleotides outside the gene matches: 2. Germline CDR1 and CDR2: SGDLS and YYNGEE. The CDR3 length is 15 residues. The CDR3 DNA sequence: TGTGCCAGCAGCCCACAGGGGGCCTCCTACAATGAGCAGTTCTTC. Translated: CASSPQGASYNEQFF.

The chain employs TRBV3-1 (or the pseudogene TRBV3-2) and TRBJ2-5, with 7 nucleotides matching TRBD2. V was clipped by 2 bases and J by 5 bases; unmatched bases: 8. This CDR3 spans 15 amino acids. CDR1 is LGHDT, CDR2 YNNKEL, per germline (reference sequence). Here the CDR3 DNA reads TGTGCCAGCAGCCAACTGCCTAGCGGCGGGGAGACCCAGTACTTC. Its translation: CASSQLPSGGETQYF.

This chain links TRBV30 with TRBJ1-5; D is uncertain. From germline, CDR1 is GTSNPN and CDR2 SVGIG (reference sequence). The V gene lost 3 bases and the J gene lost 7 bases, with 13 bases spanning the gap. The CDR3 runs 13 residues. The CDR3 sequence is CAWSTVGEQPQHF. DNA of the CDR3: TGTGCCTGGAGCACAGTAGGTGAGCAGCCCCAGCATTTT.

V usage is TRBV7-2 and J usage is TRBJ2-7; 9 nucleotides line up with TRBD2. Germline V gene data show CDR1 as SGHTA and CDR2 as FQGNSA. CDR3 length: 18 residues. Trimming cost V 0 bases and J 2 bases; bases outside gene matches: 11. The CDR3 loop is CASSLALAGNTSPYEQYF. DNA of the CDR3: TGTGCCAGCAGCTTAGCGCTAGCGGGGAACACCTCCCCCTACGAGCAGTACTTC.

The chain combines TRBV2 with TRBJ2-3; D remains ambiguous. V was clipped by 3 bases and J by 2 bases, with 12 bases between them. The germline V gene encodes CDR1 SNHLY and CDR2 FYNNEI. The CDR3 is 15 residues long. Here the CDR3 DNA reads TGTGCCAGCAGTGACAGGATGCGTGACACAGATACGCAGTATTTT. Translated: CASSDRMRDTDTQYF.

This chain connects TRBV5-4 to TRBJ1-6, with 9 bases aligning to TRBD1. The V gene end was trimmed by 0 bases and the J gene end by 9 bases; junction bases not matched to a gene: 4. The CDR3 length is 15 residues. Looked up from germline, CDR1 is SGHNT and CDR2 is YYREEE (reference sequence). As DNA, the CDR3 is TGTGCCAGCAGCTTGGCCGGGACAGGGCGTTCACCCCTCCACTTT. Translated, it gives CASSLAGTGRSPLHF.

CDR3 loop: CASSEAGSGYTF. The CDR3 coding sequence is TGTGCCAGCAGTGAAGCTGGGAGTGGCTACACCTTC. The rearrangement links TRBV2 to TRBJ1-2; D uncertain. There are 12 residues in the CDR3. Germline assignment: CDR1 SNHLY and CDR2 FYNNEI. V lost 0 bases, J lost 7 bases, and 6 bases lay in between.

The CDR3: CASSGLRRYSNQPQHF. In DNA form, the CDR3 reads TGTGCCAGCAGTGGGTTGAGGCGGTATAGCAATCAGCCCCAGCATTTT. This chain connects TRBV28 to TRBJ1-5; D not certain. Germline V gene data show CDR1 as MDHEN and CDR2 as SYDVKM. Trimming shortened V by 5 bases and J by 0 bases, and 14 bases separated the two germline ends. CDR3 length equals 16 residues.

The J gene is TRBJ2-7, the V gene TRBV5-1; D uncertain. The CDR3 totals 13 residues. Germline lookup yields CDR1 SGHRS and CDR2 YFSETQ. Between the trimmed V and J ends, which lost 1 base and 0 bases, there was a span of 5 bases. CDR3 loop: CASSLLGSYEQYF. CDR3 nucleotide sequence: TGCGCCAGCAGCTTGCTCGGCTCCTACGAGCAGTACTTC. The entire variable domain, with the rest obtained from reference TRBV5-1 and TRBJ2-7, is as follows: KAGVTQTPRYLIKTRGQQVTLSCSPISGHRSVSWYQQTPGQGLQFLFEYFSETQRNKGNFPGRFSGRQFSNSRSEMNVSTLELGDSALYLCASSLLGSYEQYFGPGTRLTVT.

This chain links TRBV7-2 with TRBJ2-7; no clear D. The V end lost 2 bases, the J end lost 4 bases, and 9 bases lay between the germline ends. The CDR3 length is 13 residues. Germline loops: CDR1 SGHTA, CDR2 FQGNSA. In DNA, the CDR3 is TGTGCCAGCAGCTTAAGGGCAGTTTACGAGCAGTACTTC. It translates to CASSLRAVYEQYF.

The V gene is TRBV10-3, the J gene TRBJ1-5, with D possibly being TRBD1 (6 bases). Per the germline V gene, CDR1 is ENHRY and CDR2 is SYGVKD. The length of the CDR3 is 14 residues. V lost 3 bases to trimming and J lost 4 bases, with 10 bases between them. The CDR3 coding sequence is TGTGCCATCAGTGATAGACAGGAGAATCAGCCCCAGCATTTT. It is translated as CAISDRQENQPQHF.

V gene TRBV5-6 combines with J gene TRBJ1-3, with unresolved D. V lost 10 bases and J 1 base, leaving 24 bases between the germline ends. The CDR3 covers 17 residues. Germline V gene lookup returns CDR1 SGHDT and CDR2 YYEEEE. The CDR3 DNA reads as TGTGCCGTACAGCAGCAGCCGTACCAGACATCTGGAAACACCATATATTTT. Protein product: CAVQQQPYQTSGNTIYF. Drawing the rest from reference TRBV5-6 and TRBJ1-3, the complete variable domain is DAGVTQSPTHLIKTRGQQVTLRCSPKSGHDTVSWYQQALGQGPQFIFQYYEEEERQRGNFPDRFSGHQFPNYSSELNVNALLLGDSALYLCAVQQQPYQTSGNTIYFGEGSWLTVV.

The chain joins TRBV10-3 to TRBJ2-5, with D tentatively TRBD1 (7 bases). The germline gives CDR1 ENHRY, CDR2 SYGVKD. The length of the CDR3 is 13 residues. V was clipped by 6 bases and J by 5 bases, with 13 bases between them. DNA of the CDR3: TGTGCCATCAGCCAGGGGGGTGTGGAGACCCAGTACTTC. Protein: CAISQGGVETQYF.

The V call is TRBV28, the J call TRBJ2-5, with 9 positions matching TRBD2. The CDR3 covers 16 residues. The germline V gene has CDR1 MDHEN and CDR2 SYDVKM. Losses at the gene ends were 5 bases for V and 2 bases for J; bases not matched to a gene: 9. The CDR3 region has the DNA TGTGCCAGCAGTAGGGGACTAGCAGATTCTCAAGAGACCCAGTACTTC. Protein sequence: CASSRGLADSQETQYF.

V is TRBV28 and J is TRBJ2-7; D possibly corresponds to TRBD1 (6 bases). The germline gives CDR1 MDHEN, CDR2 SYDVKM. With 3 bases removed from V and 0 bases from J, the gap between germline ends came to 9 bases. The CDR3 totals 14 residues. CDR3 in DNA: TGTGCCAGCAGTTTTCCAGGGGTCTCCTACGAGCAGTACTTC. Its protein is CASSFPGVSYEQYF.

The V and J genes are TRBV27 and TRBJ2-7, with a weak D call TRBD1 (5 bases). The CDR3 is 14 residues long. V was pared by 0 bases and J by 0 bases, with 6 bases between. The germline CDR1 and CDR2 sequences are MNHEY and SMNVEV (reference sequence). The CDR3 spells CASSLSRVSYEQYF. CDR3 coding DNA: TGTGCCAGCAGTTTATCCAGGGTCTCCTACGAGCAGTACTTC.

The V gene is TRBV5-1, the J gene TRBJ2-7; D possibly uses TRBD1 or TRBD2 (6 bases each). Trimming stripped 0 bases from V and 3 bases from J, with 10 bases between. The germline V gene encodes CDR1 SGHRS and CDR2 YFSETQ. The CDR3 length is 14 residues. CDR3 bases: TGCGCCAGCAGCTTGGGGACAGCGGGCTACGAGCAGTACTTC. This codes for CASSLGTAGYEQYF.

J is TRBJ2-4 and V is TRBV5-4; maybe TRBD2 (5 bases). The germline gives CDR1 SGHNT, CDR2 YYREEE (reference sequence). The CDR3 totals 13 residues. V lost 9 bases, J lost 3 bases, and 13 bases lay in between. CDR3 sequence (DNA): TGTGCCACCCACGGGGTGGTCAAAAACATTCAGTACTTC. Translation gives CATHGVVKNIQYF.

This chain uses TRBV7-9 with TRBJ2-7; weak D call: TRBD2 (5 bases). CDR3 length: 15 residues. The ends were cut back, 5 bases at V and 2 bases at J, with 16 bases in the middle. Germline values: CDR1 SEHNR, CDR2 FQNEAQ (reference sequence). The CDR3 DNA reads TGTGCCAGCAGCCCCCGCGGGCACCTTCCCTACGAGCAGTACTTC. Encoded protein: CASSPRGHLPYEQYF.

CDR3 amino acids: CASSLDEEVTIYF. CDR3 nucleotide sequence: TGTGCCAGCTCGCTGGATGAGGAGGTCACCATATATTTT. The chain combines TRBV18 with TRBJ1-3; no firm D call. Germline CDR1 and CDR2: KGHSH and LQKENI. V was clipped by 6 bases and J by 9 bases, with 15 bases between them. This CDR3 is built from 13 residues.

This rearrangement joins TRBV27 to TRBJ2-4; 12 nucleotides line up with TRBD1. The CDR3 consists of 14 residues. CDR1 is MNHEY, CDR2 SMNVEV, per germline (reference sequence). With 5 bases clipped from V and 8 bases from J, the junction kept 4 bases outside the gene matches. The DNA for the CDR3 is TGTGCCAGCAGTCGGGACAGGGGGCGAGACATTCAGTACTTC. Translation gives CASSRDRGRDIQYF.

The gene calls are TRBV9 and TRBJ2-1; 13 bases match TRBD2. Germline V gene sequence: CDR1 SGDLS, CDR2 YYNGEE. The junction had 5 bases not matched to a gene; V was cut back by 3 bases and J by 5 bases. The CDR3 is made up of 16 amino acids. In DNA form, the CDR3 reads TGTGCCAGCAGCGGCGGACTAGCGGGAGATCACAATGAGCAGTTCTTC. Protein product: CASSGGLAGDHNEQFF.

The CDR3 nucleotides read TGCAGCGTCCTTTTCAGGAAAAGGGGTGGCTACGAGCAGTACTTC. This translates into CSVLFRKRGGYEQYF. This rearrangement joins TRBV29-1 to TRBJ2-7; possibly TRBD1 for D (5 bases). V dropped 6 bases and J dropped 3 bases, with 21 bases sitting between them. The CDR3 is 15 amino acids. CDR1 and CDR2 (germline): SQVTM, ANQGSEA.

The V and J genes are TRBV30 and TRBJ2-3; 8 bases agree with TRBD2. The CDR3 loop spans 14 amino acids. The ends lost 2 bases at V and 5 bases at J; junction bases unmatched: 6. Germline V gives CDR1 GTSNPN, CDR2 SVGIG (reference sequence). Here the CDR3 DNA reads TGTGCCTGGAGTCCGGGAGGGAGTGGAGATACGCAGTATTTT. Translation gives CAWSPGGSGDTQYF.

The V and J genes are TRBV21-1 and TRBJ2-5; TRBD2, the table's D call, was not compared with the DNA. TRBV21-1 is described as a pseudogene. The CDR3 totals 17 residues. DNA of the CDR3: TGTGCCAGCAGCAAAGTAGTTGCCCTAGCGGACGGAGAGACCCAGTACTTC. This encodes CASSKVVALADGETQYF.

The chain is built from TRBV10-3 and TRBJ2-3; 10 positions match TRBD2. CDR1 is ENHRY and CDR2 is SYGVKD in the germline V gene. V shed 3 bases, J shed 1 base, and the junction held 1 base outside the gene matches. The CDR3 spans 15 residues. CDR3 sequence: CAISDGLAGTDTQYF. In DNA, the CDR3 is TGTGCCATCAGTGACGGACTAGCGGGCACAGATACGCAGTATTTT.

The chain carries TRBV5-1 and TRBJ1-6; D unresolved. This CDR3 contains 16 residues. Germline values: CDR1 SGHRS, CDR2 YFSETQ. V lost 4 bases and J 7 bases, leaving 18 bases between the germline ends. The CDR3 loop is CASSLEPAGGNSPLHF. The CDR3 DNA follows: TGCGCCAGCAGCCTGGAGCCCGCCGGAGGCAATTCACCCCTCCACTTT.

The gene calls are TRBV4-3 and TRBJ2-7; D is possibly TRBD1 (5 bases). Germline V gene sequence: CDR1 LGHNA, CDR2 YSLEER. The CDR3 is 14 residues long. V lost 0 bases and J 5 bases, leaving 11 bases between the germline ends. This chain's CDR3 is CASSQDREGNEQYF. Written as DNA, the CDR3 is TGCGCCAGCAGCCAAGACAGGGAAGGTAACGAGCAGTACTTC.

J is TRBJ1-1 and V is TRBV5-6; D unclear. With 0 bases removed from V and 4 bases from J, the gap between germline ends came to 16 bases. Germline V gives CDR1 SGHDT, CDR2 YYEEEE. CDR3 length equals 16 residues. CDR3 in amino acids: CASSLEGGRLPTEAFF. CDR3 bases: TGTGCCAGCAGCTTGGAGGGCGGAAGGTTGCCCACTGAAGCTTTCTTT. The variable domain in full, with the rest retrieved from reference TRBV5-6 and TRBJ1-1, is DAGVTQSPTHLIKTRGQQVTLRCSPKSGHDTVSWYQQALGQGPQFIFQYYEEEERQRGNFPDRFSGHQFPNYSSELNVNALLLGDSALYLCASSLEGGRLPTEAFFGQGTRLTVV.